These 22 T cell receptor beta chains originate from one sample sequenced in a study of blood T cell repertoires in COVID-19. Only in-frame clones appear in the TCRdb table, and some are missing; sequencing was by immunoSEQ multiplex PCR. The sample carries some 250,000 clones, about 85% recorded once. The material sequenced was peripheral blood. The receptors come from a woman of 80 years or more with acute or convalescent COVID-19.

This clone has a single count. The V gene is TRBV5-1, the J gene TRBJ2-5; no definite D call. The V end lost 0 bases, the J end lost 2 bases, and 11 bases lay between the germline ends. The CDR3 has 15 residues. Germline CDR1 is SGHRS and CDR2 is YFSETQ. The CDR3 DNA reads TGCGCCAGCAGCTTGGCGTTAGGCGGACAAGAGACCCAGTACTTC. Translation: CASSLALGGQETQYF.

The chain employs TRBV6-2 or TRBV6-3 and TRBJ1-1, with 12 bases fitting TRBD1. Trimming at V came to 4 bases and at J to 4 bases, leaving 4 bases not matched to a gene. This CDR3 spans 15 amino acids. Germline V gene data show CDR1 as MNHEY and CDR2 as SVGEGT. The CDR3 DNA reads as TGTGCCAGCAGTTGGGGGACAGGGGGCGGCACTGAAGCTTTCTTT. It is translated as CASSWGTGGGTEAFF.

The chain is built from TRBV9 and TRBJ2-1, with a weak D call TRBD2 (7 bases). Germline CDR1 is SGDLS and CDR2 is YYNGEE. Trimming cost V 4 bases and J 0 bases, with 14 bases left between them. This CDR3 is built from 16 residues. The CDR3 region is CASSPRGGGSYNEQFF. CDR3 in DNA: TGTGCCAGCAGCCCTCGAGGGGGGGGCTCCTACAATGAGCAGTTCTTC. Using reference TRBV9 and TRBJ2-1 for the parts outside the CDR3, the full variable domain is DSGVTQTPKHLITATGQRVTLRCSPRSGDLSVYWYQQSLDQGLQFLIQYYNGEERAKGNILERFSAQQFPDLHSELNLSSLELGDSALYFCASSPRGGGSYNEQFFGPGTRLTVL.

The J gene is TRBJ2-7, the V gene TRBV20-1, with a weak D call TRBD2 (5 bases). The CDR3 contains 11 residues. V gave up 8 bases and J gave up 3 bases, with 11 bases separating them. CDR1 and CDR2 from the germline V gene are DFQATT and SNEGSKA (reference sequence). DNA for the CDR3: TGCAGTTCGTCCCGGGGCTACGAGCAGTACTTC. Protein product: CSSSRGYEQYF.

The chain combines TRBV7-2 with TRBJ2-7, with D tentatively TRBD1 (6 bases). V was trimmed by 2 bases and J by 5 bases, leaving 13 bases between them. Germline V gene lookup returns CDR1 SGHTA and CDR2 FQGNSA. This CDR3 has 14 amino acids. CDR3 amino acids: CASSLRQGHDEQYF. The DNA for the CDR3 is TGTGCCAGCAGCTTAAGGCAGGGACACGACGAGCAGTACTTC. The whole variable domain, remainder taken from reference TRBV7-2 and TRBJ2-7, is GAGVSQSPSNKVTEKGKDVELRCDPISGHTALYWYRQSLGQGLEFLIYFQGNSAPDKSGLPSDRFSAERTGGSVSTLTIQRTQQEDSAVYLCASSLRQGHDEQYFGPGTRLTVT.

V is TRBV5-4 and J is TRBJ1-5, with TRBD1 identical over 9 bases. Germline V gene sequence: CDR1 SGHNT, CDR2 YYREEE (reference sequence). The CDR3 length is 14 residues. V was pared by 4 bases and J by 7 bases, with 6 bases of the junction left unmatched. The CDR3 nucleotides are TGTGCCAGCAGCCAACAGGGGGCCGAGCAGCCCCAGCATTTT. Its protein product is CASSQQGAEQPQHF.

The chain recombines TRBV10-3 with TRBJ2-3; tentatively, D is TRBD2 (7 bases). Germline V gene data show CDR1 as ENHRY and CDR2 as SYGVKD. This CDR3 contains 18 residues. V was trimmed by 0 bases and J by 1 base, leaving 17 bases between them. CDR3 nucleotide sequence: TGTGCCATCAGTGAGTCTGGGGGGGCTACCTCTCGCACAGATACGCAGTATTTT. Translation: CAISESGGATSRTDTQYF.

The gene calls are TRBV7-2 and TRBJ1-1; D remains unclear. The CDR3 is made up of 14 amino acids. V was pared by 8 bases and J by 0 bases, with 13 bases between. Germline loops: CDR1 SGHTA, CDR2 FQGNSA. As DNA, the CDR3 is TGTGCCAGCGTTGACTACCTATTGAACACTGAAGCTTTCTTT. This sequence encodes CASVDYLLNTEAFF.

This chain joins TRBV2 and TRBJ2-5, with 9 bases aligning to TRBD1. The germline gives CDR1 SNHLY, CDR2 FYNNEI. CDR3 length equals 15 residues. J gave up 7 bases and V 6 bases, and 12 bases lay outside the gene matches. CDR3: CASSESAGTGSTQYF. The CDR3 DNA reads TGTGCCAGCAGCGAAAGCGCCGGGACAGGGTCGACCCAGTACTTC.

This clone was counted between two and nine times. CDR3 region: CASSLDAGQAQHF. CDR3 DNA: TGTGCCAGCAGCTTAGACGCGGGCCAAGCCCAGCATTTT. V is TRBV7-2 and J is TRBJ1-5; D ambiguous. The CDR3 is made up of 13 amino acids. Per the germline V gene, CDR1 is SGHTA and CDR2 is FQGNSA. Trimming cost V 1 base and J 11 bases, with 12 bases left between them.

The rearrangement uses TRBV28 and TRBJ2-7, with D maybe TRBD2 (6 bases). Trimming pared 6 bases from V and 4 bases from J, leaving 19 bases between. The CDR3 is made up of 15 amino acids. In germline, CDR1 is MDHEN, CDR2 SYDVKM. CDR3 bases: TGTGCCAGCAGCTCCCGACTAGTTGGGCGATACGAGCAGTACTTC. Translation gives CASSSRLVGRYEQYF.

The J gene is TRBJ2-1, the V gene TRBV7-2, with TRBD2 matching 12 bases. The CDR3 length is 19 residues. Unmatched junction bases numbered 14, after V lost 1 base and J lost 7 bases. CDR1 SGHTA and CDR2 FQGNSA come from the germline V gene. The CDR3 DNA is TGTGCCAGCAGCTTAGATTCGGAGTTGCGCCTAGCGGGAGGGAATGAGCAGTTCTTC. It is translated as CASSLDSELRLAGGNEQFF.

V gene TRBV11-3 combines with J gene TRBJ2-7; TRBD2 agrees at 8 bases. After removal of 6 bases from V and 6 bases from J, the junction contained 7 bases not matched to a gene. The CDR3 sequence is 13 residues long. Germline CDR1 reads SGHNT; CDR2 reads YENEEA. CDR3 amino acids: CASSRLAWGEQYF. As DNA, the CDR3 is TGTGCCAGCAGTCGACTAGCGTGGGGCGAGCAGTACTTC.

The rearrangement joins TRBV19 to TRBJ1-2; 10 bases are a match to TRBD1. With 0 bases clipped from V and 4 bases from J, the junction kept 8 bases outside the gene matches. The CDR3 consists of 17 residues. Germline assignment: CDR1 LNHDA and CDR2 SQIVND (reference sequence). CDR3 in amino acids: CASSIDPTGGSGYGYTF. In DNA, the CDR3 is TGTGCCAGTAGTATAGACCCGACAGGGGGCTCGGGCTATGGCTACACCTTC.

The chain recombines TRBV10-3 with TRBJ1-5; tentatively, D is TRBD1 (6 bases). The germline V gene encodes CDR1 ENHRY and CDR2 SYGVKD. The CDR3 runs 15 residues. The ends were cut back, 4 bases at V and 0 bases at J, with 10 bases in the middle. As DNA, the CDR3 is TGTGCCATCAGTGGGGACAACCTTAGCAATCAGCCCCAGCATTTT. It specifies CAISGDNLSNQPQHF.

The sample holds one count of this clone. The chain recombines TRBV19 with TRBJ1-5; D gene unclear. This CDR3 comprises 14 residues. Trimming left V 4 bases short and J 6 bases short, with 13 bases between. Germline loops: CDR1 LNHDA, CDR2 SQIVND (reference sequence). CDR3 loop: CASSSTWARQPQHF. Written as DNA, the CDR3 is TGTGCCAGTAGTAGCACCTGGGCCCGTCAGCCCCAGCATTTT.

The CDR3 loop is CASSFFSNTEAFF. CDR3 coding DNA: TGTGCCAGCAGTTTCTTCTCGAACACTGAAGCTTTCTTT. The gene calls are TRBV27 and TRBJ1-1; D gene ambiguous. V dropped 3 bases and J dropped 1 base, with 6 bases sitting between them. Germline assignment: CDR1 MNHEY and CDR2 SMNVEV (reference sequence). This CDR3 is built from 13 residues.

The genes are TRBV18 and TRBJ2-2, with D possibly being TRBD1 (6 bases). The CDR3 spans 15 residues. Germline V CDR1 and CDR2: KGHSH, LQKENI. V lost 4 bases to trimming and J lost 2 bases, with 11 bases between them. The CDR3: CASSQQGTNTGELFF. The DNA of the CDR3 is TGTGCCAGCTCACAGCAGGGGACCAACACCGGGGAGCTGTTTTTT.

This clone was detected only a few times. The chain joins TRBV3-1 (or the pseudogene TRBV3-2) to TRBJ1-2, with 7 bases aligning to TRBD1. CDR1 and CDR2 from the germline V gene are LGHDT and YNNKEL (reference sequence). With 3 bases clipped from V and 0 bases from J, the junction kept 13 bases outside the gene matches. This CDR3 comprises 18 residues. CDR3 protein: CASSHTTTDRLSNYGYTF. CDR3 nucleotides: TGTGCCAGCAGCCACACGACAACGGACAGGCTCTCTAACTATGGCTACACCTTC.

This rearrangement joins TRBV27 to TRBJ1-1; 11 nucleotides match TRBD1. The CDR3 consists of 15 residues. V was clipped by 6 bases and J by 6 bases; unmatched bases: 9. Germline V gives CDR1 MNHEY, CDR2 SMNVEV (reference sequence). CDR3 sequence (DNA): TGTGCCAGCAGAATAGGACAGGGGGCTAGCGCTGAAGCTTTCTTT. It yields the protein CASRIGQGASAEAFF.

The CDR3, as DNA: TGTGCCAGCAGCCGACAGGACAGGGATGAAAAACTGTTTTTT. Translating gives CASSRQDRDEKLFF. The chain couples TRBV7-7 to TRBJ1-4; 8 bases agree with TRBD1. The CDR3 is 14 amino acids. Germline CDR1 SSHAT, CDR2 FNYEAQ (reference sequence). V shed 5 bases, J shed 6 bases, and the junction held 5 bases outside the gene matches.

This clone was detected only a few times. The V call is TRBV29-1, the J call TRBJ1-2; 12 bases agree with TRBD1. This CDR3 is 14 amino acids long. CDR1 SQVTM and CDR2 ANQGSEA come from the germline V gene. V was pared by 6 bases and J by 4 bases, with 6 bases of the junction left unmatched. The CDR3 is CSVTGGQGAYGYTF. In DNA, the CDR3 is TGCAGCGTGACCGGGGGACAGGGGGCCTATGGCTACACCTTC.